Many counts were recorded for the clone carrying this T cell receptor (beta chain). Its antigen is still unknown. The CDR3 has 16 amino acids. V dropped 2 bases and J dropped 7; count of bases not matched to a gene: 8. Germline CDR1 ENHRY, CDR2 SYGVKD. The data were obtained in a study of T-cell reconstitution after alpha-beta-depleted transplantation in children. The TCRbeta library incorporated unique molecular identifiers. TCRdb itself ran the PCR reads through MiXCR, one entry per CDR3 protein. The table lists roughly 160,000 distinct CDR3 sequences, more than 9.5% of them singletons. Points from the study as a whole: After one year, T-cell counts and TCRbeta diversity mostly came from new T cells. Several hundred expanded graft clones reportedly were the source of alpha-beta T cells about two months after transplant.

The sequenced sample was PBMCs, obtained before TCRalphabeta/CD19-depleted stem cell transplant. V and J are TRBV10-3 and TRBJ1-4, with 9 bases that match TRBD1. This receptor was identified in a boy aged 2 to 9 with acute myeloid leukemia, due to receive a stem cell transplant. For the CDR3, the DNA is TGTGCCATCAGTGAGATCCCCGGGACAGGGATTGAAAAACTGTTTTTT. It is translated as CAISEIPGTGIEKLFF.